These T cell receptor beta chains were read from a single sample in a study of OX40 agonist ivuxolimab in advanced cancers. TCRdb's table, derived via immunoSEQ multiplex PCR, lists solely in-frame clones and lacks some. Here the sample spans 65,000 to 95,000 clones, 80% to 90% being singletons. The source was CD4+ or CD8+ T cells sorted from blood, collected in a trial of the OX40 agonist ivuxolimab. The receptors come from an adult with an advanced solid tumor such as melanoma, head and neck, liver or kidney cancer. Both conserved end residues are trimmed from each CDR3.

length: 11; J: TRBJ2-7; V: TRBV25-1; CDR3: ASSEQGRYEQY
length: 11; J: TRBJ2-3; V: TRBV7-9; CDR3: ASSPRGPDTQY
length: 14; J: TRBJ2-2; V: TRBV25-1; CDR3: ASRHSGSVGLGELF
length: 13; J: TRBJ2-5; V: TRBV5-1; CDR3: ASSLVPGAQETQY
length: 14; J: TRBJ2-7; V: TRBV27; CDR3: ASSLSPSGRTYEQY
length: 10; J: TRBJ1-2; V: TRBV6-5; CDR3: ASLGQGVGYT
length: 14; J: TRBJ2-2; V: TRBV9; CDR3: ASSVAGESNTGELF
length: 11; J: TRBJ2-7; V: TRBV29-1; CDR3: SAGTSGDYEQY
length: 9; J: TRBJ2-3; V: TRBV9; CDR3: ASSVGDTQY
length: 14; J: TRBJ2-7; V: TRBV19; CDR3: ASSIVGVESSYEQY
length: 14; J: TRBJ2-3; V: TRBV19; CDR3: ASSIGLAGGADTQY
length: 13; J: TRBJ2-7; V: TRBV18; CDR3: ASSPGQANSYEQY
length: 10; J: TRBJ1-5; V: TRBV19; CDR3: ASNWVNQPQH
length: 13; J: TRBJ1-5; V: TRBV23-1; CDR3: ASSRGQGSNQPQH
length: 12; J: TRBJ1-5; V: TRBV30; CDR3: AWSTDFADQPQH
length: 8; J: TRBJ2-3; V: TRBV29-1; CDR3: SAKEETQY
length: 12; J: TRBJ2-5; V: TRBV28; CDR3: ASSQGDKGETQY
length: 12; J: TRBJ2-3; V: TRBV10-3; CDR3: AIRRVAGTDTQY
length: 14; J: TRBJ2-7; V: TRBV6-5; CDR3: ASSYSSPGPRSEQY
length: 13; J: TRBJ1-4; V: TRBV6-5; CDR3: ASSYLITGGEKLF
length: 14; J: TRBJ2-5; V: TRBV5-3; CDR3: ARIPPPGDIEETQY
length: 9; J: TRBJ2-5; V: TRBV6-5; CDR3: ASWVSGTQY
length: 12; J: TRBJ2-7; V: TRBV6-1; CDR3: ASSETRESLEQY
length: 12; J: TRBJ2-3; V: TRBV6-5; CDR3: ASSYKLSTDTQY
length: 15; J: TRBJ1-3; V: TRBV5-1; CDR3: ASSLDPGQNSGNTIY
length: 13; J: TRBJ1-4; V: TRBV6-6; CDR3: ASSSSGTSNEKLF
length: 13; J: TRBJ2-7; V: TRBV11-1; CDR3: ASSSLAGGSYEQY
length: 17; J: TRBJ2-5; V: TRBV7-2; CDR3: ASSLPENTGQGVQETQY
length: 14; J: TRBJ1-1; V: TRBV30; CDR3: AWTNTGGWGNTEAF
length: 13; J: TRBJ1-4; V: TRBV7-2; CDR3: ASSPQTGPNEKLF
length: 19; J: TRBJ2-5; V: TRBV28; CDR3: ASSNRDRWELAGVGGETQY
length: 9; J: TRBJ2-5; V: TRBV7-8; CDR3: ASSLGGTQY
length: 13; J: TRBJ2-1; V: TRBV7-3; CDR3: ASSLDFSPYNEQF
length: 13; J: TRBJ2-7; V: TRBV19; CDR3: ASSDPRGKGHEQY
length: 13; J: TRBJ1-1; V: TRBV28; CDR3: ASSPVRTGWTEAF
length: 11; J: TRBJ2-2; V: TRBV6-5; CDR3: ASSYSPGGELF
length: 12; J: TRBJ1-4; V: TRBV19; CDR3: ASSISGDNEKLF
length: 8; J: TRBJ2-7; V: TRBV20-1; CDR3: SAGSYEQY
length: 12; J: TRBJ2-5; V: TRBV6-1; CDR3: ASIQAGGPQTQY
length: 12; J: TRBJ1-1; V: TRBV6-6; CDR3: ASSHGQTNTEAF
length: 10; J: TRBJ2-5; V: TRBV6-6; CDR3: ASSYHQETQY
length: 12; J: .; V: TRBV6-5; CDR3: ASRPGTGGYEQY